This TCR beta chain is from a study of blood T cell repertoires in COVID-19. CDR3 length equals 11 residues. Looked up from germline, CDR1 is MNHEY and CDR2 is SVGEGT. Trimming took off 3 bases at V and 9 bases at J, with 6 bases between the two ends. Source study methods: Cell counts per sample came from amplifying reference gene primers. Clones were read by immunoSEQ multiplex PCR, and TCRdb kept only the in-frame ones, dropping some. V, J and clone size were drawn from that table, and D and trimming were deduced from the DNA. The sample has 100,000 to 150,000 clones, about 77% seen once. This clone occurred once.

The specimen was peripheral blood. The rearrangement links TRBV6-2 or TRBV6-3 to TRBJ2-1; D ambiguous. This sequence was found in a human donor in a cohort sampled during active COVID-19. The CDR3 bases are TGTGCCAGCAGTTATTATAGTGAGCAGTTCTTC. Its protein is CASSYYSEQFF.